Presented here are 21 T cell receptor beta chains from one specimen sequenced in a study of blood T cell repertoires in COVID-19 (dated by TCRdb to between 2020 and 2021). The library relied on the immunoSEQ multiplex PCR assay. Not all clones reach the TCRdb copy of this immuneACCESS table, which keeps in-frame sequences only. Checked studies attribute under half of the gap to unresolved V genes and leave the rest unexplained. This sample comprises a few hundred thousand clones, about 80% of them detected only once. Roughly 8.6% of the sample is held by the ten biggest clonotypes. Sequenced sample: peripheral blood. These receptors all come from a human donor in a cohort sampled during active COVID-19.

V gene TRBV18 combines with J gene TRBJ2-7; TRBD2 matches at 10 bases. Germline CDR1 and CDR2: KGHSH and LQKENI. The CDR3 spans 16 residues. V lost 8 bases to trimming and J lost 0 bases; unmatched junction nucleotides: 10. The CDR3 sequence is CASQSGGASHSYEQYF. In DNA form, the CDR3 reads TGTGCCAGCCAGAGCGGGGGGGCCTCTCACTCCTACGAGCAGTACTTC.

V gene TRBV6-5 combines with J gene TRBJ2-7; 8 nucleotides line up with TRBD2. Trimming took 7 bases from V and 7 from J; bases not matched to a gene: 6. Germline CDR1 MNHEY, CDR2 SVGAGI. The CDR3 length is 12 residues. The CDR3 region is CASKGLAGEQYF. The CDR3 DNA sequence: TGTGCCAGCAAAGGACTAGCTGGGGAGCAGTACTTC.

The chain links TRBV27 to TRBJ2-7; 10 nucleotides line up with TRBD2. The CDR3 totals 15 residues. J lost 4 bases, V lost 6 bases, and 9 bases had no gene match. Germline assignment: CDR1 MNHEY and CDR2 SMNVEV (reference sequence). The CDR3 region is CASSLSLAGVYEQYF. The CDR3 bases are TGTGCCAGCAGCCTCTCCCTAGCGGGAGTATACGAGCAGTACTTC.

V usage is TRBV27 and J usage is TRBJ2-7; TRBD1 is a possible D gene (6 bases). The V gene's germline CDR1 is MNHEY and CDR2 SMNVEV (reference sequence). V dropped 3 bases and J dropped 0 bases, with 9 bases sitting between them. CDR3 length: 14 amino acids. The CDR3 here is CASSFRGSSYEQYF. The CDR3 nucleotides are TGTGCCAGCAGTTTTAGGGGGAGCTCCTACGAGCAGTACTTC.

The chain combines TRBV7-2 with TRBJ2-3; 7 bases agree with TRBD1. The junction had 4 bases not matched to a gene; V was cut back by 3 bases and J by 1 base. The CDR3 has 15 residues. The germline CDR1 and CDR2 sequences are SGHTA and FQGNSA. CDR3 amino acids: CASSLVGTGTDTQYF. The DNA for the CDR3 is TGTGCCAGCAGCTTGGTCGGGACAGGCACAGATACGCAGTATTTT. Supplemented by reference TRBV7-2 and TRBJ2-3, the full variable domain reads GAGVSQSPSNKVTEKGKDVELRCDPISGHTALYWYRQSLGQGLEFLIYFQGNSAPDKSGLPSDRFSAERTGGSVSTLTIQRTQQEDSAVYLCASSLVGTGTDTQYFGPGTRLTVL.

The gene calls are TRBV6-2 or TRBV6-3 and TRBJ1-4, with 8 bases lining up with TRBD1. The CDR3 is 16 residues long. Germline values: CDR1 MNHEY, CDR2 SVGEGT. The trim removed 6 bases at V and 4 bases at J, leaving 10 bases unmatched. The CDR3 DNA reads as TGTGCCAGCAGCTTCGTCCCCAGGGGGCTTAATGAAAAACTGTTTTTT. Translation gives CASSFVPRGLNEKLFF.

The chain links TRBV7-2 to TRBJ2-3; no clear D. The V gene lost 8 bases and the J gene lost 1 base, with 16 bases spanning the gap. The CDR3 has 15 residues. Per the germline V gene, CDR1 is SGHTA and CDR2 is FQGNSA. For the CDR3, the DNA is TGTGCCAGCTCAGATCTGGCAGTGGGCACAGATACGCAGTATTTT. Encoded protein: CASSDLAVGTDTQYF.

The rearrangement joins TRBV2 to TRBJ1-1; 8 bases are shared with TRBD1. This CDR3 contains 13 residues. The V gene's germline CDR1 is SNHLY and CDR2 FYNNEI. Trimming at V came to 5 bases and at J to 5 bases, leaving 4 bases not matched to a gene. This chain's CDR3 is CASSWTGRTEAFF. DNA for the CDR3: TGTGCCAGCAGTTGGACAGGGCGAACTGAAGCTTTCTTT.

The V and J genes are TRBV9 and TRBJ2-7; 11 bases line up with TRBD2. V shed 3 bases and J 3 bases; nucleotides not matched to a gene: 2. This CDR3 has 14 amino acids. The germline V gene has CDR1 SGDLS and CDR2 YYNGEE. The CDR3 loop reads CASSGGTSGYEQYF. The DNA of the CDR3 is TGTGCCAGCAGCGGCGGGACTAGCGGCTACGAGCAGTACTTC.

CDR3 sequence (DNA): TGTGCCAGCAGTCCGCAGAAGGGGCTCAATGAGCAGTTCTTC. Its protein product is CASSPQKGLNEQFF. The chain recombines TRBV27 with TRBJ2-1, with TRBD1 as a possible D gene (5 bases). V lost 5 bases and J lost 6, with 14 bases in between. Germline V gene data show CDR1 as MNHEY and CDR2 as SMNVEV (reference sequence). The CDR3 runs to 14 residues.

Here the CDR3 DNA reads TGTGCCAGCAGCCCCTCGGCGACAAAGAACACTGAAGCTTTCTTT. Its translation: CASSPSATKNTEAFF. The chain uses TRBV14 and TRBJ1-1; unclear D gene. The CDR3 sequence is 15 residues long. CDR1 is SGHDN, CDR2 FVKESK, per germline. V lost 4 bases and J 1 base, leaving 13 bases between the germline ends. The full variable domain, completed using reference TRBV14 and TRBJ1-1, is EAGVTQFPSHSVIEKGQTVTLRCDPISGHDNLYWYRRVMGKEIKFLLHFVKESKQDESGMPNNRFLAERTGGTYSTLKVQPAELEDSGVYFCASSPSATKNTEAFFGQGTRLTVV.

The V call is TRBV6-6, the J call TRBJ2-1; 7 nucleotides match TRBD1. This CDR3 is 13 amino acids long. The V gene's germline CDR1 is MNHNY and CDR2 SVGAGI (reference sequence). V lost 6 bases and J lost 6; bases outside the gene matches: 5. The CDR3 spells CASSHTGVNEQFF. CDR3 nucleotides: TGTGCCAGCAGCCATACAGGGGTCAATGAGCAGTTCTTC.

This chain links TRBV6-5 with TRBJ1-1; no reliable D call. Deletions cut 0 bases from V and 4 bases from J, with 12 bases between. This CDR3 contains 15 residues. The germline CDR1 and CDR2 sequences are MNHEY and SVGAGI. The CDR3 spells CASSYSGQVSTEAFF. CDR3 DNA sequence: TGTGCCAGCAGTTACTCGGGCCAGGTGAGCACTGAAGCTTTCTTT.

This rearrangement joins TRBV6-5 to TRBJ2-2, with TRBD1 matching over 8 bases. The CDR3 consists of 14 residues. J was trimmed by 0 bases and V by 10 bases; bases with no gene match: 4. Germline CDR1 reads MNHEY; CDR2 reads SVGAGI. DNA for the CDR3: TGTGCCACCAAACAGGGGGCGAACACCGGGGAGCTGTTTTTT. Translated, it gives CATKQGANTGELFF.

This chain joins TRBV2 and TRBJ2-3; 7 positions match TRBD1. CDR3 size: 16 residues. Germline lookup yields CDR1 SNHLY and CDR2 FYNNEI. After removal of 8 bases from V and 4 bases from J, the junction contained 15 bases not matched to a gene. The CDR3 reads CASVMISRGRSDTQYF. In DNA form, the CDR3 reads TGTGCCAGCGTAATGATATCTAGGGGGCGCTCAGATACGCAGTATTTT. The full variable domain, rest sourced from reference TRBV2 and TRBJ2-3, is EPEVTQTPSHQVTQMGQEVILRCVPISNHLYFYWYRQILGQKVEFLVSFYNNEISEKSEIFDDQFSVERPDGSNFTLKIRSTKLEDSAMYFCASVMISRGRSDTQYFGPGTRLTVL.

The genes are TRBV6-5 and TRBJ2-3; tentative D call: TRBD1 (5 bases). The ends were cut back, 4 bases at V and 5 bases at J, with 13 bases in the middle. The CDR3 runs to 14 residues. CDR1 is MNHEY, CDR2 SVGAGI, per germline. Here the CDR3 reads CASSLAQAGDTQYF. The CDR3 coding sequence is TGTGCCAGCAGTTTGGCACAGGCCGGAGATACGCAGTATTTT.

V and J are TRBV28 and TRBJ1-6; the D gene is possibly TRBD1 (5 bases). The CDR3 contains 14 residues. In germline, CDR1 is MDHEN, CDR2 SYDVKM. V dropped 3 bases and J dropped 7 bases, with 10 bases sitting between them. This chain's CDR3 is CASSFRGSNSPLHF. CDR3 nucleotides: TGTGCCAGCAGTTTCCGGGGGTCGAATTCACCCCTCCACTTT.

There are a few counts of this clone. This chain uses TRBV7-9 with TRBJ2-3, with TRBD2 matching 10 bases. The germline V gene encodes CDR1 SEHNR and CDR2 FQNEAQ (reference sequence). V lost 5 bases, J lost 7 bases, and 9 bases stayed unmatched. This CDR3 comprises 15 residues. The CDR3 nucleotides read TGTGCCAGCAGCCCACAGCGGGGGGGCCATAATACGCAGTATTTT. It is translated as CASSPQRGGHNTQYF.

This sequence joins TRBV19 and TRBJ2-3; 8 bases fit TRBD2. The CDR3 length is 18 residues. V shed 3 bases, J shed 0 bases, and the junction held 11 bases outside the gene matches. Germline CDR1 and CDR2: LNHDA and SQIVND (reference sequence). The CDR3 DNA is TGTGCCAGTAGTATCGTAGCGGGACCCCCATCTAGCACAGATACGCAGTATTTT. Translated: CASSIVAGPPSSTDTQYF. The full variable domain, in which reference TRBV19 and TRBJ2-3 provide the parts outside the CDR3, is DGGITQSPKYLFRKEGQNVTLSCEQNLNHDAMYWYRQDPGQGLRLIYYSQIVNDFQKGDIAEGYSVSREKKESFPLTVTSAQKNPTAFYLCASSIVAGPPSSTDTQYFGPGTRLTVL.

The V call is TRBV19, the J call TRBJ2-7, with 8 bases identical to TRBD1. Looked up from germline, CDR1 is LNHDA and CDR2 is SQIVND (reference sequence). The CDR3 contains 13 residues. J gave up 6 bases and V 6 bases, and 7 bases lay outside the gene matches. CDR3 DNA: TGTGCCAGTAGACCAGGGGGCTGGGTCGAGCAGTACTTC. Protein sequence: CASRPGGWVEQYF.

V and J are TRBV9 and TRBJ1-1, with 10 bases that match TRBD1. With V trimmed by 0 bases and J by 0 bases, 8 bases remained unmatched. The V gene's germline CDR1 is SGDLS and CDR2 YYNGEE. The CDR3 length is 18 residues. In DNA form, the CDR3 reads TGTGCCAGCAGCGTAGGGACAGGGGGAATTGGAATGAACACTGAAGCTTTCTTT. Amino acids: CASSVGTGGIGMNTEAFF.